The 28 T cell receptor beta chains listed next were all sequenced from one sample in a study of cytotoxic CD8 clonotypes in ibrutinib-treated CLL listed by TCRdb under 2021. The method behind the library was the immunoSEQ multiplex PCR assay. This immuneACCESS table, as held by TCRdb, lists in-frame sequences with V and J called but not all clones. Of the missing ones, under half trace to an unresolved V gene in checked studies; the others have no known cause. This sample lists tens of thousands of clones; about 78% were detected once. 7% to 9.5% of the sample comes from the top ten. The specimen comprised PBMCs, sampled before ibrutinib treatment. These receptors were collected from a human donor with chronic lymphocytic leukemia.

The chain combines TRBV18 with TRBJ2-1, with D maybe TRBD2 (5 bases). The CDR3 sequence is 18 residues long. V was pared by 0 bases and J by 6 bases, with 21 bases between. The V gene's germline CDR1 is KGHSH and CDR2 LQKENI. In DNA, the CDR3 is TGTGCCAGCTCACCACCGCGGGCTAGCCGAAAAGGTGGCAATGAGCAGTTCTTC. It yields the protein CASSPPRASRKGGNEQFF.

This clone occurred a few times. This chain connects TRBV27 to TRBJ1-5; TRBD1 matches at 8 bases. The CDR3 extends over 14 amino acids. V was pared by 3 bases and J by 6 bases, with 4 bases of the junction left unmatched. From germline, CDR1 is MNHEY and CDR2 SMNVEV (reference sequence). CDR3 loop: CASSFQGAGQPQHF. The CDR3 coding sequence is TGTGCCAGCAGTTTCCAGGGGGCCGGTCAGCCCCAGCATTTT.

This clone has a handful of counts. CDR3 loop: CASSMSQNTEAFF. CDR3 DNA sequence: TGTGCCAGTAGTATGTCGCAGAACACTGAAGCTTTCTTT. The chain employs TRBV19 and TRBJ1-1; no firm D call. Germline assignment: CDR1 LNHDA and CDR2 SQIVND (reference sequence). This CDR3 has 13 residues. V was pared by 3 bases and J by 1 base, with 6 bases between.

V is TRBV5-1 and J is TRBJ1-5, with D possibly being TRBD1 (5 bases). Germline CDR1 SGHRS, CDR2 YFSETQ. The CDR3 runs 14 residues. Trimming shortened V by 2 bases and J by 5 bases, and 11 bases separated the two germline ends. The CDR3 loop reads CASSLGTADQPQHF. Here the CDR3 DNA reads TGCGCCAGCAGCTTAGGGACCGCCGATCAGCCCCAGCATTTT.

The chain employs TRBV18 and TRBJ2-1; D is tentatively TRBD1 or TRBD2 (5 bases each). The CDR3 is made up of 16 amino acids. Germline CDR1 KGHSH, CDR2 LQKENI. Trimming cost V 3 bases and J 2 bases, with 14 bases left between them. This CDR3 is CASSPPGEGPYNEQFF. CDR3 in DNA: TGTGCCAGCTCACCCCCCGGCGAGGGGCCCTACAATGAGCAGTTCTTC.

The chain has TRBV4-2 and TRBJ1-2, with 9 bases identical to TRBD1. The CDR3 sequence is 16 residues long. With 0 bases clipped from V and 7 bases from J, the junction kept 9 bases outside the gene matches. Germline V gene data show CDR1 as LGHNA and CDR2 as YNFKEQ. The CDR3 DNA reads as TGTGCCAGCAGCCAAGATATGGGACAGGGCTTTGGTGGCTACACCTTC. Its protein product is CASSQDMGQGFGGYTF.

The rearrangement links TRBV29-1 to TRBJ2-1, with 12 bases lining up with TRBD1. Per germline, CDR1 SQVTM and CDR2 ANQGSEA. This CDR3 spans 17 amino acids. Losses at the gene ends were 4 bases for V and 13 bases for J; bases not matched to a gene: 20. The CDR3 region has the DNA TGCAGCGTTGGGGGTCTTCCCGGGACAGGGGGCAGAGAGGGCCAGTTCTTC. The encoded protein is CSVGGLPGTGGREGQFF.

DNA for the CDR3: TGTGCCAGCAGCGCGCAACAGGGGAACACTGAAGCTTTCTTT. Its protein product is CASSAQQGNTEAFF. The chain employs TRBV7-9 and TRBJ1-1; perhaps TRBD1 as D (6 bases). The CDR3 is 14 residues long. The V gene's germline CDR1 is SEHNR and CDR2 FQNEAQ (reference sequence). Trimming pared 5 bases from V and 1 base from J, leaving 11 bases between.

This clone was observed a handful of times. V is TRBV7-2 and J is TRBJ2-3, with 9 nucleotides matching TRBD2. CDR3 size: 17 residues. Germline CDR1 reads SGHTA; CDR2 reads FQGNSA. V lost 2 bases to trimming and J lost 6 bases; unmatched junction nucleotides: 12. The CDR3 region has the DNA TGTGCCAGCAGCTTAAGGGAAGCGGGAGGCTCGGCGGATACGCAGTATTTT. Its protein product is CASSLREAGGSADTQYF.

This clone turned up a few times. Here the CDR3 omits its conserved ending phenylalanine or tryptophan, so a read error is the likely source. Because the CDR3's place on the DNA is in doubt, the DNA is left out and the CDR3 is given as listed by TCRdb. The chain recombines TRBV23-1 with TRBJ1-1; the listed D gene, TRBD1, was not tested against the DNA. TRBV23-1 is assigned to the ORF class and has an uncertain function. Both ends counted, the CDR3 spans 9 residues. CDR3 protein: CASPFGTKV.

CDR3 bases: TGTGCCAGCAGTTACTCATGGGGGATGTCTGGAAACACCATATATTTT. The encoded protein is CASSYSWGMSGNTIYF. The gene calls are TRBV6-5 and TRBJ1-3, with a tentative D call TRBD1 (5 bases). Germline lookup yields CDR1 MNHEY and CDR2 SVGAGI. Deletions cut 0 bases from V and 1 base from J, with 10 bases between. This CDR3 has 16 amino acids.

A single count supports this clone. The chain recombines TRBV30 with TRBJ2-7; D ambiguous. V lost 7 bases and J 6 bases, leaving 13 bases between the germline ends. The CDR3 is made up of 11 amino acids. CDR1 is GTSNPN and CDR2 is SVGIG in the germline V gene (reference sequence). The CDR3 sequence: CAFSRGPEQYF. The CDR3 DNA reads as TGTGCCTTCTCTCGAGGTCCCGAGCAGTACTTC.

The sample holds one count of this clone. CDR3 residues: CAWSSGGGTDTQYF. CDR3 coding DNA: TGTGCCTGGAGTAGCGGAGGGGGCACAGATACGCAGTATTTT. This chain uses TRBV30 with TRBJ2-3; tentatively, D is TRBD2 (6 bases). This CDR3 has 14 residues. Germline V CDR1 and CDR2: GTSNPN, SVGIG (reference sequence). V gave up 2 bases and J gave up 1 base, with 10 bases separating them.

This clone has a single count. The chain combines TRBV12-5 with TRBJ2-6; TRBD1 matches 12 bases. J lost 4 bases, V lost 1 base, and 8 bases had no gene match. The CDR3 is 19 residues long. Per germline, CDR1 LGHNT and CDR2 FRNRAP. The CDR3, as DNA: TGTGCTAGTGGTTTGGACTCCGGGACAGGGGGCTTGGGGGCCAACGTCCTGACTTTC. This encodes CASGLDSGTGGLGANVLTF.

V and J are TRBV7-9 and TRBJ1-4, with D perhaps TRBD1 (5 bases). From germline, CDR1 is SEHNR and CDR2 FQNEAQ (reference sequence). The CDR3 is made up of 14 amino acids. V was shortened by 5 bases and J by 8 bases, with 15 bases between the two germline ends. CDR3 DNA: TGTGCCAGCAGCCCCGGCCGGGACTCCGAAAAACTGTTTTTT. It encodes CASSPGRDSEKLFF.

This chain connects TRBV5-1 to TRBJ1-1, with 7 bases identical to TRBD1. Germline V gives CDR1 SGHRS, CDR2 YFSETQ. Unmatched junction bases numbered 4, after V lost 1 base and J lost 7 bases. CDR3 length equals 13 residues. Written as DNA, the CDR3 is TGCGCCAGCAGCTTGCAAGGGGGCTATGAAGCTTTCTTT. Its protein product is CASSLQGGYEAFF.

The chain couples TRBV2 to TRBJ2-2; TRBD2 might be the D (6 bases). Germline values: CDR1 SNHLY, CDR2 FYNNEI. Trimming took off 1 base at V and 0 bases at J, with 9 bases between the two ends. The CDR3 is made up of 16 amino acids. CDR3 sequence reads: CASSEGRGSNTGELFF. The CDR3 nucleotides are TGTGCCAGCAGTGAAGGGCGGGGATCGAACACCGGGGAGCTGTTTTTT.

This clone is a singleton in its sample. V and J are TRBV30 and TRBJ1-4; D is uncertain. Germline values: CDR1 GTSNPN, CDR2 SVGIG (reference sequence). Trimming pared 0 bases from V and 8 bases from J, leaving 13 bases between. The CDR3 loop spans 14 amino acids. This CDR3 reads CAWSVIGVREKLFF. The CDR3 region has the DNA TGTGCCTGGAGTGTTATTGGGGTTCGGGAAAAACTGTTTTTT.

The V and J genes are TRBV2 and TRBJ2-1; TRBD2 might be the D (6 bases). The CDR3 is 15 residues long. V was clipped by 2 bases and J by 2 bases, with 10 bases between them. Germline V gene lookup returns CDR1 SNHLY and CDR2 FYNNEI. The CDR3 DNA reads as TGTGCCAGCAGTGAACTGGAGGGCCCCTACAATGAGCAGTTCTTC. It is translated as CASSELEGPYNEQFF.

The genes are TRBV28 and TRBJ2-1; 10 nucleotides match TRBD2. The V gene's germline CDR1 is MDHEN and CDR2 SYDVKM. V was clipped by 7 bases and J by 2 bases; unmatched bases: 5. The CDR3 has 15 amino acids. The CDR3 DNA reads TGTGCCAGCACCTTAGCGGGAGGCCCCTACAATGAGCAGTTCTTC. This translates into CASTLAGGPYNEQFF. Full variable domain (missing parts from reference TRBV28 and TRBJ2-1): DVKVTQSSRYLVKRTGEKVFLECVQDMDHENMFWYRQDPGLGLRLIYFSYDVKMKEKGDIPEGYSVSREKKERFSLILESASTNQTSMYLCASTLAGGPYNEQFFGPGTRLTVL.

V and J are TRBV15 and TRBJ2-3, with TRBD2 matching 7 bases. The germline CDR1 and CDR2 sequences are LNHNV and YYDKDF (reference sequence). The ends lost 9 bases at V and 6 bases at J; junction bases unmatched: 15. This CDR3 contains 15 residues. The CDR3 DNA is TGTGCCACAAGAGGACTAGTGAAGAGTGGGGATACGCAGTATTTT. Protein sequence: CATRGLVKSGDTQYF. Combining the CDR3 with reference TRBV15 and TRBJ2-3 gives the whole variable domain DAMVIQNPRYQVTQFGKPVTLSCSQTLNHNVMYWYQQKSSQAPKLLFHYYDKDFNNEADTPDNFQSRRPNTSFCFLDIRSPGLGDTAMYLCATRGLVKSGDTQYFGPGTRLTVL.

The rearrangement uses TRBV15 and TRBJ2-5; 7 positions agree with TRBD1. Germline V lookup: CDR1 LNHNV, CDR2 YYDKDF (reference sequence). Unmatched junction bases numbered 11, after V lost 11 bases and J lost 5 bases. The CDR3 runs to 13 residues. The DNA for the CDR3 is TGTGCCGCAGCACAGGGGCAAGGGGAGACCCAGTACTTC. Protein product: CAAAQGQGETQYF. Full variable domain (outside the CDR3, taken from reference TRBV15 and TRBJ2-5): DAMVIQNPRYQVTQFGKPVTLSCSQTLNHNVMYWYQQKSSQAPKLLFHYYDKDFNNEADTPDNFQSRRPNTSFCFLDIRSPGLGDTAMYLCAAAQGQGETQYFGPGTRLLVL.

The chain links TRBV7-9 to TRBJ1-4, with 10 positions matching TRBD1. CDR3 length equals 14 residues. Losses at the gene ends were 3 bases for V and 8 bases for J; bases not matched to a gene: 3. Germline CDR1 reads SEHNR; CDR2 reads FQNEAQ (reference sequence). DNA for the CDR3: TGTGCCAGCAGCTTCGGGACAGGGGAAGAAAAACTGTTTTTT. Translating gives CASSFGTGEEKLFF.

CDR3 nucleotides: TGTGCCAGCAGTTACTCGATCAGCGGGAGTGTGGAGACCCAGTACTTC. It encodes CASSYSISGSVETQYF. The rearrangement uses TRBV6-5 and TRBJ2-5; 8 nucleotides match TRBD2. Germline V gives CDR1 MNHEY, CDR2 SVGAGI. This CDR3 has 16 amino acids. J gave up 5 bases and V 0 bases, and 8 bases lay outside the gene matches.

The chain joins TRBV6-5 to TRBJ2-7; TRBD1 is a possible D gene (6 bases). V was clipped by 4 bases and J by 3 bases, with 19 bases between them. Germline loops: CDR1 MNHEY, CDR2 SVGAGI. This CDR3 has 16 amino acids. The CDR3 bases are TGTGCCAGCAGTTGGGGCCCCCCTGGACAGAGCTACGAGCAGTACTTC. It specifies CASSWGPPGQSYEQYF.

This clone appeared once. This chain links TRBV4-3 with TRBJ2-7, with a weak D call TRBD2 (7 bases). CDR3 length: 16 amino acids. Trimming took off 0 bases at V and 4 bases at J, with 16 bases between the two ends. The germline CDR1 and CDR2 sequences are LGHNA and YSLEER. CDR3 nucleotide sequence: TGCGCCAGCAGCCAAGAGATAGGGGGGGCAGGGTACGAGCAGTACTTC. It specifies CASSQEIGGAGYEQYF.

The chain couples TRBV18 to TRBJ2-4; D is perhaps TRBD2 (6 bases). Germline V CDR1 and CDR2: KGHSH, LQKENI. The V and J ends lost 1 base and 6 bases respectively, with 16 bases between them. This CDR3 spans 16 amino acids. This chain's CDR3 is CASSPLVWGERNIQYF. In DNA, the CDR3 is TGTGCCAGCTCACCACTAGTGTGGGGGGAGAGAAACATTCAGTACTTC.

The V gene is TRBV14, the J gene TRBJ2-7; TRBD1 is a possible D gene (6 bases). The CDR3 loop spans 13 amino acids. Trimming took 4 bases from V and 1 from J, leaving 8 bases between them. Germline CDR1 is SGHDN and CDR2 is FVKESK. CDR3 protein: CASSLGHSYEQYF. Here the CDR3 DNA reads TGTGCCAGCAGCCTGGGACATTCCTACGAGCAGTACTTC. The entire variable domain, with the rest obtained from reference TRBV14 and TRBJ2-7, is as follows: EAGVTQFPSHSVIEKGQTVTLRCDPISGHDNLYWYRRVMGKEIKFLLHFVKESKQDESGMPNNRFLAERTGGTYSTLKVQPAELEDSGVYFCASSLGHSYEQYFGPGTRLTVT.